The 32 T cell receptor beta chains reported below all come from one sample, sequenced in a study of blood T cell repertoires in COVID-19. Using immunoSEQ multiplex PCR, the repertoire was profiled, and TCRdb retains in-frame clones only, with some absent. The sample shows under 350,000 clones, around 89% of them seen only once. The sample comprised peripheral blood. The receptors derive from a man aged 35-49 years with acute or convalescent COVID-19.

V gene TRBV7-9 combines with J gene TRBJ2-7, with D possibly being TRBD1 (6 bases). The CDR3 consists of 14 residues. In germline, CDR1 is SEHNR, CDR2 FQNEAQ (reference sequence). Trimming pared 3 bases from V and 5 bases from J, leaving 14 bases between. The CDR3 DNA sequence: TGTGCCAGCAGCTTTGAACAGGGTGCCCACGAGCAGTACTTC. The encoded protein is CASSFEQGAHEQYF.

The V gene is TRBV5-1, the J gene TRBJ2-7; 8 nucleotides agree with TRBD1. Germline lookup yields CDR1 SGHRS and CDR2 YFSETQ. V trimming: 4 bases; J trimming: 7 bases; junction bases outside the gene matches: 7. This CDR3 comprises 13 residues. The CDR3 DNA sequence: TGCGCCAGCAGCCCGATGACAGGGGAAGAGCAGTACTTC. This codes for CASSPMTGEEQYF.

The chain combines TRBV30 with TRBJ1-4; TRBD1 is a possible D gene (5 bases). Trimming stripped 6 bases from V and 3 bases from J, with 11 bases between. Germline CDR1 and CDR2: GTSNPN and SVGIG (reference sequence). The CDR3 has 13 amino acids. This CDR3 reads CACRRGANEKLFF. CDR3 coding DNA: TGTGCCTGTAGACGGGGGGCTAATGAAAAACTGTTTTTT.

The chain is built from TRBV10-2 and TRBJ2-3; 7 bases align to TRBD1. Trimming removed 3 bases from V and 4 bases from J; junction bases left unmatched: 7. CDR3 length equals 15 residues. Germline values: CDR1 WSHSY, CDR2 SAAADI. CDR3 region: CASSEGRGFSDTQYF. The CDR3 nucleotides read TGCGCCAGCAGTGAAGGCAGGGGGTTTTCAGATACGCAGTATTTT.

The chain employs TRBV2 and TRBJ1-4; D ambiguous. With 8 bases removed from V and 0 bases from J, the gap between germline ends came to 7 bases. From germline, CDR1 is SNHLY and CDR2 FYNNEI. This CDR3 contains 13 residues. CDR3 DNA sequence: TGTGCCAGCCTTCGTGCAACTAATGAAAAACTGTTTTTT. Translating it yields CASLRATNEKLFF.

This clone occurred a few times. The chain has TRBV14 and TRBJ2-7; D might be TRBD2 (5 bases). The germline V gene encodes CDR1 SGHDN and CDR2 FVKESK. The CDR3 sequence is 13 residues long. V was clipped by 1 base and J by 7 bases, with 11 bases between them. The CDR3 sequence is CASSQGDWTEQYF. The CDR3 DNA reads TGTGCCAGCAGCCAAGGAGATTGGACTGAGCAGTACTTC.

J is TRBJ2-3 and V is TRBV11-3; TRBD1 matches at 10 bases. Germline CDR1 and CDR2: SGHNT and YENEEA. CDR3 length: 16 residues. J gave up 5 bases and V 5 bases, and 10 bases lay outside the gene matches. The CDR3 DNA reads as TGTGCCAGCAGCCCCGGTGGGGGACAGGGGCGAGATACGCAGTATTTT. Encoded protein: CASSPGGGQGRDTQYF.

This chain connects TRBV7-9 to TRBJ1-3, with D possibly matching TRBD1 (5 bases). Trimming pared 4 bases from V and 0 bases from J, leaving 16 bases between. This CDR3 is built from 17 residues. Germline loops: CDR1 SEHNR, CDR2 FQNEAQ (reference sequence). This CDR3 reads CASSSAQRGGSGNTIYF. CDR3 sequence (DNA): TGTGCCAGCAGCTCTGCGCAGAGGGGAGGCTCTGGAAACACCATATATTTT. The full variable domain, its missing parts supplied by reference TRBV7-9 and TRBJ1-3, is DTGVSQNPRHKITKRGQNVTFRCDPISEHNRLYWYRQTLGQGPEFLTYFQNEAQLEKSRLLSDRFSAERPKGSFSTLEIQRTEQGDSAMYLCASSSAQRGGSGNTIYFGEGSWLTVV.

The chain has TRBV7-9 and TRBJ1-2; TRBD1 aligns across 8 bases. CDR1 SEHNR and CDR2 FQNEAQ come from the germline V gene (reference sequence). Germline trimming cut 4 bases from V and 5 bases from J; bases unmatched to any gene: 9. CDR3 length: 15 residues. CDR3 residues: CASSSGQVYSYGYTF. As DNA, the CDR3 is TGTGCCAGCAGCTCGGGACAGGTCTATAGTTATGGCTACACCTTC.

The genes are TRBV15 and TRBJ2-2; 10 nucleotides match TRBD2. The CDR3 runs to 15 residues. Germline trimming cut 2 bases from V and 6 bases from J; bases unmatched to any gene: 3. Germline V gene sequence: CDR1 LNHNV, CDR2 YYDKDF (reference sequence). CDR3 amino acids: CATSRITSGAGELFF. CDR3 coding DNA: TGTGCCACCAGCAGAATAACTAGCGGGGCCGGGGAGCTGTTTTTT.

The gene calls are TRBV10-2 and TRBJ2-2; weak D call: TRBD1 (6 bases). CDR3 length: 14 amino acids. Trimming shortened V by 8 bases and J by 1 base, and 11 bases separated the two germline ends. Germline-derived CDR1 and CDR2 are WSHSY and SAAADI. DNA of the CDR3: TGCGCCAGCCTTCCGGGACAGAACACCGGGGAGCTGTTTTTT. This gives the protein CASLPGQNTGELFF.

This clone was observed a single time. The rearrangement links TRBV7-2 to TRBJ1-4; possible D gene TRBD1, 5 bases. The V end was cut by 4 bases, the J end by 8 bases, with 14 bases between. Germline assignment: CDR1 SGHTA and CDR2 FQGNSA. The CDR3 is 14 residues long. CDR3 sequence (DNA): TGTGCCAGCAGCTATTCCAGGGAAGGGGAAAAACTGTTTTTT. Protein sequence: CASSYSREGEKLFF.

J is TRBJ2-3 and V is TRBV29-1; 10 bases align to TRBD2. Germline-derived CDR1 and CDR2 are SQVTM and ANQGSEA. V was pared by 6 bases and J by 4 bases, with 7 bases of the junction left unmatched. CDR3 length: 14 amino acids. The CDR3 loop is CSVIALAGADTQYF. The CDR3 bases are TGCAGCGTCATAGCCCTAGCGGGGGCAGATACGCAGTATTTT.

The chain recombines TRBV28 with TRBJ2-1, with D tentatively TRBD1 (6 bases). CDR3 length equals 15 residues. Germline V lookup: CDR1 MDHEN, CDR2 SYDVKM. The V end was cut by 6 bases, the J end by 3 bases, with 15 bases between. The CDR3 is CASRTYRVFYNEQFF. The CDR3 nucleotides are TGTGCCAGCAGAACTTACAGGGTTTTCTACAATGAGCAGTTCTTC. Using reference TRBV28 and TRBJ2-1 for the parts outside the CDR3, the full variable domain is DVKVTQSSRYLVKRTGEKVFLECVQDMDHENMFWYRQDPGLGLRLIYFSYDVKMKEKGDIPEGYSVSREKKERFSLILESASTNQTSMYLCASRTYRVFYNEQFFGPGTRLTVL.

The chain carries TRBV3-1 (or the pseudogene TRBV3-2) and TRBJ2-2; possible D gene TRBD2, 7 bases. The CDR3 extends over 15 amino acids. Trimming took 4 bases from V and 5 from J, leaving 14 bases between them. CDR1 is LGHDT, CDR2 YNNKEL, per germline (reference sequence). CDR3 region: CASSPRGGATGELFF. The CDR3 coding sequence is TGTGCCAGCAGCCCCCGAGGGGGGGCAACCGGGGAGCTGTTTTTT.

This sequence joins TRBV9 and TRBJ2-1, with 7 bases lining up with TRBD1. From germline, CDR1 is SGDLS and CDR2 YYNGEE. The CDR3 totals 16 residues. V lost 4 bases to trimming and J lost 0 bases; unmatched junction nucleotides: 7. As DNA, the CDR3 is TGTGCCAGCAGCAGACAGGGTGAGGCCTCCTACAATGAGCAGTTCTTC. Translation gives CASSRQGEASYNEQFF.

The chain links TRBV2 to TRBJ2-7; D perhaps matches TRBD2 (6 bases). Trimming removed 4 bases from V and 7 bases from J, with 14 bases in between. This CDR3 contains 13 residues. CDR1 is SNHLY, CDR2 FYNNEI, per germline. CDR3 sequence (DNA): TGTGCCAGCAGTGTGGAGATCGGAGGGGAGCAGTACTTC. This codes for CASSVEIGGEQYF.

The rearrangement links TRBV11-2 to TRBJ1-1; TRBD1 is a possible D gene (5 bases). The CDR3 totals 16 residues. CDR1 is SGHAT and CDR2 is FQNNGV in the germline V gene. The germline V and J ends were trimmed by 5 bases and 6 bases, with 22 bases remaining between them. The CDR3 DNA is TGTGCCAGCAGCCGACGGGAGTACGGAGGGGTATCTGAAGCTTTCTTT. This encodes CASSRREYGGVSEAFF.

The gene calls are TRBV2 and TRBJ1-2; TRBD1 is a possible D gene (6 bases). The CDR3 is 17 amino acids. The V gene lost 5 bases and the J gene lost 8 bases, with 27 bases spanning the gap. Germline CDR1 SNHLY, CDR2 FYNNEI. The CDR3 coding sequence is TGTGCCAGCAGTCCCTTTGGGGGGGCTGAGGATGTGGAAGGCTACACCTTC. Protein: CASSPFGGAEDVEGYTF.

The V call is TRBV30, the J call TRBJ1-1; D perhaps matches TRBD1 (6 bases). Germline CDR1 and CDR2: GTSNPN and SVGIG (reference sequence). The V end lost 5 bases, the J end lost 0 bases, and 10 bases lay between the germline ends. CDR3 size: 13 residues. DNA of the CDR3: TGTGCCTGGTGGACAGTGATGAACACTGAAGCTTTCTTT. Protein sequence: CAWWTVMNTEAFF.

The rearrangement links TRBV10-3 to TRBJ1-6; TRBD1 matches 7 bases. After removal of 2 bases from V and 9 bases from J, the junction contained 10 bases not matched to a gene. CDR1 ENHRY and CDR2 SYGVKD come from the germline V gene. The CDR3 is 16 amino acids. The CDR3: CAISEKGAFVVSPLHF. The CDR3 DNA is TGTGCCATCAGTGAGAAGGGGGCATTTGTGGTTTCACCCCTCCACTTT.

V is TRBV4-2 and J is TRBJ2-3; TRBD2 matches at 7 bases. Germline values: CDR1 LGHNA, CDR2 YNFKEQ. The CDR3 has 17 amino acids. After removal of 0 bases from V and 3 bases from J, the junction contained 9 bases not matched to a gene. CDR3 sequence: CASSQDVGLAVTDTQYF. DNA of the CDR3: TGTGCCAGCAGCCAAGATGTAGGGCTAGCGGTTACAGATACGCAGTATTTT.

The chain employs TRBV10-2 and TRBJ1-1; D remains unclear. Per germline, CDR1 WSHSY and CDR2 SAAADI. The CDR3 runs to 14 residues. Trimming cost V 6 bases and J 0 bases, with 11 bases left between them. CDR3 DNA sequence: TGCGCCAGCAGCCTCGGGATCATGAACACTGAAGCTTTCTTT. It codes for CASSLGIMNTEAFF.

This chain links TRBV30 with TRBJ2-7; TRBD1 might be the D (6 bases). Germline V gene data show CDR1 as GTSNPN and CDR2 as SVGIG (reference sequence). The V and J ends lost 2 bases and 5 bases respectively, with 7 bases between them. This CDR3 has 11 amino acids. CDR3 loop: CAWSQGNEQYF. As DNA, the CDR3 is TGTGCCTGGAGTCAGGGGAACGAGCAGTACTTC.

The chain uses TRBV5-4 and TRBJ2-1; D might be TRBD1 (6 bases). The CDR3 covers 15 residues. Trimming took 1 base from V and 8 from J, leaving 16 bases between them. Germline lookup yields CDR1 SGHNT and CDR2 YYREEE (reference sequence). The CDR3 loop reads CASSLTGTPTYEQFF. CDR3 sequence (DNA): TGTGCCAGCAGCTTGACAGGGACCCCCACATATGAGCAGTTCTTC.

This clone was seen a single time. This rearrangement joins TRBV5-6 to TRBJ1-2, with a weak D call TRBD1 (6 bases). The CDR3 is made up of 13 amino acids. CDR1 SGHDT and CDR2 YYEEEE come from the germline V gene. Trimming took off 4 bases at V and 6 bases at J, with 13 bases between the two ends. CDR3 nucleotides: TGTGCCAGCAGCCGCCGGGGGGCAGATGGCTACACCTTC. This codes for CASSRRGADGYTF.

The chain joins TRBV11-2 to TRBJ2-6; TRBD1 agrees at 9 bases. V was pared by 4 bases and J by 2 bases, with 9 bases of the junction left unmatched. CDR1 and CDR2 from the germline V gene are SGHAT and FQNNGV. There are 18 residues in the CDR3. The CDR3 sequence: CASSSQYRDRAGANVLTF. The CDR3 DNA reads TGTGCCAGCAGCTCACAATACCGGGACAGGGCTGGGGCCAACGTCCTGACTTTC.

J is TRBJ2-7 and V is TRBV30, with 9 bases that match TRBD1. The CDR3 sequence is 13 residues long. The germline V gene has CDR1 GTSNPN and CDR2 SVGIG (reference sequence). CDR3 sequence reads: CAFRDRALYEQYF. The CDR3 coding sequence is TGTGCTTTCCGGGACAGGGCCCTGTACGAGCAGTACTTC.

The chain uses TRBV5-1 and TRBJ1-1, with 9 bases aligning to TRBD1. In germline, CDR1 is SGHRS, CDR2 YFSETQ. The CDR3 extends over 16 amino acids. Trimming took 5 bases from V and 0 from J; bases not matched to a gene: 8. This CDR3 reads CASRPGQGPMNTEAFF. The CDR3 nucleotides read TGCGCCAGCAGACCCGGACAGGGGCCCATGAACACTGAAGCTTTCTTT.

The chain joins TRBV7-6 to TRBJ2-2; 11 bases are a match to TRBD2. J lost 1 base, V lost 5 bases, and 3 bases had no gene match. Germline lookup yields CDR1 SGHVS and CDR2 FNYEAQ. The CDR3 consists of 16 residues. CDR3 in DNA: TGTGCCAGCAGCCTCGGACTAGCGGGGAACACCGGGGAGCTGTTTTTT. It codes for CASSLGLAGNTGELFF.

The V call is TRBV9, the J call TRBJ1-1, with D possibly being TRBD1 (5 bases). Deletions cut 7 bases from V and 5 bases from J, with 9 bases between. The CDR3 totals 11 residues. Germline V gives CDR1 SGDLS, CDR2 YYNGEE. The CDR3 region is CASGGGTEAFF. CDR3 nucleotides: TGTGCCAGCGGGGGAGGGACTGAAGCTTTCTTT.

The J gene is TRBJ1-3, the V gene TRBV11-2, with 7 positions matching TRBD1. Trimming took 5 bases from V and 0 from J; bases not matched to a gene: 4. The germline gives CDR1 SGHAT, CDR2 FQNNGV. The CDR3 has 15 amino acids. For the CDR3, the DNA is TGTGCCAGCAGCCGCACAGGGGACTCTGGAAACACCATATATTTT. It specifies CASSRTGDSGNTIYF.